A selection of T cell receptor beta chains follows, all from one sample in a study of blood T cell repertoires in COVID-19. Method: immunoSEQ multiplex PCR; TCRdb's copy keeps in-frame clones and lacks some. The sample lists roughly 97,000 clones; roughly 90% were seen once. What was sequenced was peripheral blood. These receptors were obtained from a human donor in a cohort sampled during active COVID-19. CDR3s include the opening cysteine and the closing phenylalanine or tryptophan. Fields, in order: J gene, D gene, V gene, clone size, CDR3 DNA, CDR3 protein. D genes are given only for firm matches. Clone size is given for some rows only: seen once, a few or many times, or a class if the clone is expanded.

>TRBJ2-7|TRBD1|TRBV5-4|NA
TGTGCCAGCAGCTCGAGGACAGGGAACGAGCAGTACTTC
CASSSRTGNEQYF
>TRBJ1-2|TRBD1|TRBV15|NA
TGTGCCACCAGCACGACAGGGAACTATGGCTACACCTTC
CATSTTGNYGYTF
>TRBJ2-3|NA|TRBV7-3|NA
TGTGCCAGCAGCTTAACAGGGGGCACAGATACGCAGTATTTT
CASSLTGGTDTQYF
>TRBJ1-5|NA|TRBV5-8|NA
TGTGCCAGCAGCCACCACCAAGGGACTAACAATCAGCCCCAGCATTTT
CASSHHQGTNNQPQHF
>TRBJ2-1|NA|TRBV3-1/TRBV3-2|NA
TGTGCCAGCAGCCTATCAACACAGGGTTGGAAGGGGCAGTTCTTC
CASSLSTQGWKGQFF
>TRBJ2-4|NA|TRBV5-4|once
TGTGCCAGCAGCTCGCTTGGGGGGGCCAAAAACATTCAGTACTTC
CASSSLGGAKNIQYF
>TRBJ2-2|TRBD1|TRBV19|NA
TGTGCCAGTAGTATGTGGACAGGTAACACCGGGGAGCTGTTTTTT
CASSMWTGNTGELFF
>TRBJ2-1|TRBD2|TRBV7-3|NA
TGTGCCAGCAATCTAGCGGGGGGCAACAATGAGCAGTTCTTC
CASNLAGGNNEQFF
>TRBJ2-5|TRBD1|TRBV28|NA
TGTGCCAGCAGGGCCGGGACAGGGAGGCAAGAGACCCAGTACTTC
CASRAGTGRQETQYF
>TRBJ2-5|NA|TRBV27|NA
TGTGCCAGCAGTTTCCATGGGCCTTCTATTGAGACCCAGTACTTC
CASSFHGPSIETQYF
>TRBJ1-3|NA|TRBV7-9|few
TGTGCCAGCAGCCCCATCTCTGGAAACACCATATATTTT
CASSPISGNTIYF
>TRBJ1-4|NA|TRBV6-1|NA
TGTGCCAGCATGATGAGGGTAGCTAATGAAAAACTGTTTTTT
CASMMRVANEKLFF
>TRBJ1-2|NA|TRBV27|NA
TGTGCCAGCAGCCCCGGGGGGACCTACCACCCGGTCTATGGCTACACCTTC
CASSPGGTYHPVYGYTF
>TRBJ2-1|NA|TRBV4-3|NA
TGCGCCAGCAGCCAAGGCGCCATTAGCTCCTACAATGAGCAGTTCTTC
CASSQGAISSYNEQFF
>TRBJ1-2|TRBD1|TRBV4-2|few
TGTGCCAGCAGCCACCGGGACAGGGATAACTATGGCTACACCTTC
CASSHRDRDNYGYTF
>TRBJ1-1|NA|TRBV6-6|many
TGTGCCAGCAGTTACTCTGGACAGCCCAACACTGAAGCTTTCTTT
CASSYSGQPNTEAFF
>TRBJ2-7|TRBD1|TRBV5-6|NA
TGTGCCAGCAGCTACGGGACAGGCTCCTACGAGCAGTACTTC
CASSYGTGSYEQYF
>TRBJ2-3|TRBD2|TRBV24-1|NA
TGTGCCACCAGTGATGGAGCGGGGGGGATGAATACGCAGTATTTT
CATSDGAGGMNTQYF
>TRBJ2-7|TRBD1|TRBV2|NA
TGTGCCAGCATGGAACCGGGACAGGGTCCCAAGCAGTACTTC
CASMEPGQGPKQYF
>TRBJ1-1|NA|TRBV19|NA
TGTGCCAGTAGTACCCTTTTGAACACTGAAGCTTTCTTT
CASSTLLNTEAFF
>TRBJ2-1|NA|TRBV14|NA
TGTGCCAGCAGCCCACTTGAGGCGTTACTTAAGTATGAGCAGTTCTTC
CASSPLEALLKYEQFF
>TRBJ2-7|NA|TRBV12-5|NA
TGTGCTAGTGGTTTGTCAGGCACCCACGAGCAGTACTTC
CASGLSGTHEQYF
>TRBJ2-7|TRBD2|TRBV13|NA
TGTGCCAGCAGCTTAGGTAGCGGGGGGGCCCACGAGCAGTACTTC
CASSLGSGGAHEQYF
>TRBJ1-6|NA|TRBV19|once
TGTGCCAGTAGTGCTGGGGGCTCTACAGATAATTCACCCCTCCACTTT
CASSAGGSTDNSPLHF
>TRBJ1-5|NA|TRBV9|NA
TGTGCCAGCAGCGTAGGCGGAACTAGCAATCAGCCCCAGCATTTT
CASSVGGTSNQPQHF
>TRBJ2-7|NA|TRBV6-5|NA
TGTGCCAGCAGTTATCCGGGTGACGAGCAGTACTTC
CASSYPGDEQYF
>TRBJ2-6|NA|TRBV19|NA
TGTGCCAGTAGTATCCCTCGAGGGAGCTCTGGGGCCAACGTCCTGACTTTC
CASSIPRGSSGANVLTF
>TRBJ1-4|TRBD1|TRBV3-1/TRBV3-2|NA
TGTGCCAGCAGGAGGGACAGGGGAAATGAAAAACTGTTTTTT
CASRRDRGNEKLFF
>TRBJ1-2|NA|TRBV6-2/TRBV6-3|NA
TGTGCCAGCAGTTACAAGGGCCGGACAGCAAACTATGGCTACACCTTC
CASSYKGRTANYGYTF
>TRBJ1-5|NA|TRBV19|NA
TGTGCCAGTAGCTTTCAGGGCAATCAGCCCCAGCATTTT
CASSFQGNQPQHF
>TRBJ2-7|TRBD2|TRBV29-1|NA
TGCAGCGTTGAAGGTCTAGCGGAGTTGGGCTACGAGCAGTACTTC
CSVEGLAELGYEQYF
>TRBJ2-3|NA|TRBV10-3|NA
TGTGCCATCAGTGAGATGGGGCCGGCAGATACGCAGTATTTT
CAISEMGPADTQYF
>TRBJ2-3|NA|TRBV27|NA
TGTGCCAGCAGCCGGGACTCTCCTAAGGGTCCAGATACGCAGTATTTT
CASSRDSPKGPDTQYF
>TRBJ2-5|NA|TRBV7-6|NA
TGTGCCAGCAGCTTAGATGTCGGAGACCAAGAGACCCAGTACTTC
CASSLDVGDQETQYF
>TRBJ2-3|NA|TRBV5-1|NA
TGCGCCAGTGAACAGGGTAACACAGATACGCAGTATTTT
CASEQGNTDTQYF
>TRBJ1-1|NA|TRBV29-1|NA
TGCAGCGCAGAAACTATGAACACTGAAGCTTTCTTT
CSAETMNTEAFF